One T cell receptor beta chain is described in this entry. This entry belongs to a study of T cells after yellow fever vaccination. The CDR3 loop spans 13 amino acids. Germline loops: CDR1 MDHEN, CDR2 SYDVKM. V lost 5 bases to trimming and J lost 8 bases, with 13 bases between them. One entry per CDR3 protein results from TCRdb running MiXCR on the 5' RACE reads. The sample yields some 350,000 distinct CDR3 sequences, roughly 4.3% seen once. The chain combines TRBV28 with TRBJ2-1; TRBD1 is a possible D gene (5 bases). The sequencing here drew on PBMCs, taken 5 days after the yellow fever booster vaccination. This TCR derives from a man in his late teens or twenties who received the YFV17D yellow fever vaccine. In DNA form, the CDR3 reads TGTGCCAGCAGTCCTGGATGGGGCTATGAGCAGTTCTTC. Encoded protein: CASSPGWGYEQFF. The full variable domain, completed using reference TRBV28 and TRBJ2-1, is DVKVTQSSRYLVKRTGEKVFLECVQDMDHENMFWYRQDPGLGLRLIYFSYDVKMKEKGDIPEGYSVSREKKERFSLILESASTNQTSMYLCASSPGWGYEQFFGPGTRLTVL.